This passage covers 25 T cell receptor beta chains from one sample sequenced in a study of molecular identifiers for immune sequencing clone quantification. Via MiXCR, TCRdb re-called the PCR reads, giving one row per CDR3 protein. The table records approximately 320,000 distinct CDR3 sequences, 24% of them present only once. Material: naive CD8+ T cells from blood, with Jurkat cell RNA spiked in. The subset here: FACS-sorted CD8+CD4-CCR7+CD45RA+ naive T cells. Receptors were obtained from a human donor in good health. Some libraries in this study had Jurkat cell RNA spiked in.

There are many counts of this clonotype. This sequence joins TRBV5-4 and TRBJ1-1; D is undetermined. V gave up 3 bases and J gave up 6 bases, with 15 bases separating them. CDR1 and CDR2 (germline): SGHNT, YYREEE (reference sequence). The CDR3 is made up of 14 amino acids. The CDR3 loop is CASSYEGRLAEAFF. The CDR3, as DNA: TGTGCCAGCAGCTATGAGGGTCGTCTAGCTGAAGCTTTCTTT.

The chain is built from TRBV7-2 and TRBJ2-1, with TRBD2 matching over 13 bases. The germline gives CDR1 SGHTA, CDR2 FQGNSA. The J segment lost 7 bases and the V segment lost 3 bases, leaving 6 bases of the junction unmatched. The CDR3 contains 16 residues. The CDR3 is CASSFRTSGGWNEQFF. CDR3 coding DNA: TGTGCCAGCAGCTTCAGGACTAGCGGGGGTTGGAATGAGCAGTTCTTC.

The rearrangement links TRBV27 to TRBJ1-1, with D uncertain. The germline CDR1 and CDR2 sequences are MNHEY and SMNVEV (reference sequence). V was clipped by 0 bases and J by 3 bases, with 17 bases between them. The CDR3 spans 17 residues. Written as DNA, the CDR3 is TGTGCCAGCAGTTTATCTGGTCAATCGAGTCGGGACACTGAAGCTTTCTTT. It encodes CASSLSGQSSRDTEAFF.

This clonotype appeared many times. The rearrangement links TRBV2 to TRBJ1-5; no firm D call. This CDR3 spans 15 amino acids. CDR1 is SNHLY, CDR2 FYNNEI, per germline. Deletions cut 1 base from V and 0 bases from J, with 7 bases between. DNA of the CDR3: TGTGCCAGCAGTGAAGGGCAAAATAGCAATCAGCCCCAGCATTTT. This codes for CASSEGQNSNQPQHF. Using reference TRBV2 and TRBJ1-5 for the parts outside the CDR3, the full variable domain is EPEVTQTPSHQVTQMGQEVILRCVPISNHLYFYWYRQILGQKVEFLVSFYNNEISEKSEIFDDQFSVERPDGSNFTLKIRSTKLEDSAMYFCASSEGQNSNQPQHFGDGTRLSIL.

Notes on this clonotype: A read error is possible here, since a much larger clone lies one base away. V and J are TRBV7-7 and TRBJ2-3; 7 nucleotides line up with TRBD1. The germline V gene encodes CDR1 SSHAT and CDR2 FNYEAQ (reference sequence). This CDR3 comprises 15 residues. The CDR3 nucleotides are TGTGCTAGCAGCTTAGGGGACAGCCGCACAGGTACGCAGTATTTT. Its translation is CASSLGDSRTGTQYF.

Points on this clonotype: One base away lies a much larger clone, so this may be a sequencing read error. The V and J genes are TRBV6-6 and TRBJ1-5; tentatively, D is TRBD1 (5 bases). V shed 1 base and J shed 3 bases, with 7 bases lying between them. The CDR3 has 14 residues. Germline lookup yields CDR1 MNHNY and CDR2 SVGAGI (reference sequence). In DNA, the CDR3 is TGTGCCAGCAGTTACTGGACATTCAATCAGCCCCAGCATTTT. It specifies CASSYWTFNQPQHF.

About this clonotype: This may stem from a read error, because a much larger clone lies one nucleotide away. This likely comes from a read error, as the CDR3 has no conserved phenylalanine or tryptophan at its end. The rearrangement joins TRBV5-6 to TRBJ2-3; 8 nucleotides match TRBD2. The trim removed 0 bases at V and 4 bases at J, leaving 7 bases unmatched. CDR1 and CDR2 from the germline V gene are SGHDT and YYEEEE. CDR3 length: 16 residues. The CDR3 DNA reads TGTGCCAGCAGCTTGGTAGCGAGCGGGGGCCCAGATACGCAGTATCTT. Encoded protein: CASSLVASGGPDTQYL.

This clonotype was counted ten times or more. The V call is TRBV4-3, the J call TRBJ2-5, with D perhaps matching TRBD1 (6 bases). Deletions cut 0 bases from V and 5 bases from J, with 13 bases between. The length of the CDR3 is 15 residues. Germline loops: CDR1 LGHNA, CDR2 YSLEER. The CDR3 region is CASSQDGTSAETQYF. The CDR3 DNA is TGCGCCAGCAGCCAAGACGGGACAAGCGCCGAGACCCAGTACTTC.

This clonotype has just one count. A much larger clone sits a single nucleotide away, making a read error possible. This chain links TRBV6-6 with TRBJ2-1; maybe TRBD2 (6 bases). V was shortened by 5 bases and J by 9 bases, with 20 bases between the two germline ends. CDR3 length: 15 amino acids. Germline loops: CDR1 MNHNY, CDR2 SVGAGI (reference sequence). The CDR3 bases are TGTGCCAGCAGTGTACTAGCTACGGGGGTTGTTGAGCAGTTCTTC. This gives the protein CASSVLATGVVEQFF.

This rearrangement joins TRBV3-1 to TRBJ2-5; 8 nucleotides match TRBD1. The CDR3 runs to 16 residues. V shed 1 base, J shed 4 bases, and the junction held 8 bases outside the gene matches. Looked up from germline, CDR1 is LGHDT and CDR2 is YNNKEL (reference sequence). The CDR3 is CASSQGYTGTGETQYF. For the CDR3, the DNA is TGTGCCAGCAGCCAAGGCTACACCGGGACAGGAGAGACCCAGTACTTC.

This clonotype was picked up a small number of times. The chain joins TRBV12-3 or TRBV12-4 to TRBJ2-3; no definite D call. The CDR3 consists of 13 residues. Trimming stripped 6 bases from V and 4 bases from J, with 11 bases between. The CDR3 DNA sequence: TGTGCCAGCAGCTCCGGTTTCGCAGATACGCAGTATTTT. This codes for CASSSGFADTQYF.

This clonotype was detected ten times or more. The chain links TRBV4-1 to TRBJ2-2, with D perhaps TRBD1 (6 bases). V lost 0 bases, J lost 4 bases, and 15 bases lay in between. Germline V gene data show CDR1 as MGHRA and CDR2 as YSYEKL. The CDR3 sequence is 17 residues long. DNA for the CDR3: TGCGCCAGCAGCCAAGATGGCAGGGGACGAGGCACCGGGGAGCTGTTTTTT. Its protein product is CASSQDGRGRGTGELFF.

This clonotype was seen at least ten times. One junction end disagrees with the germline gene, perhaps due to a read error. The chain combines TRBV4-3 with TRBJ1-1; D uncertain. Germline values: CDR1 LGHNA, CDR2 YSLEER. This CDR3 contains 14 residues. CDR3 region: CASSQDTGNSEAFF. The CDR3 bases are TGCGCCAGCAGCCAAGATACGGGGAACAGTGAAGCTTTCTTT.

In DNA, the CDR3 is TGTGCGGCCGGGACGGCGGATAGCAATCAGCCCCAGCATTTT. Its translation: CAAGTADSNQPQHF. The J gene is TRBJ1-5, the V gene TRBV15; D is perhaps TRBD1 (5 bases). This CDR3 is built from 14 residues. CDR1 is LNHNV and CDR2 is YYDKDF in the germline V gene (reference sequence). The variable domain in full, with the rest retrieved from reference TRBV15 and TRBJ1-5, is DAMVIQNPRYQVTQFGKPVTLSCSQTLNHNVMYWYQQKSSQAPKLLFHYYDKDFNNEADTPDNFQSRRPNTSFCFLDIRSPGLGDTAMYLCAAGTADSNQPQHFGDGTRLSIL.

J is TRBJ2-3 and V is TRBV2; D is possibly TRBD1 (5 bases). Trimming cost V 7 bases and J 2 bases, with 10 bases left between them. The CDR3 totals 13 residues. Germline CDR1 SNHLY, CDR2 FYNNEI. This CDR3 reads CASTDRFTDTQYF. The CDR3 nucleotides read TGTGCCAGCACAGACAGATTCACAGATACGCAGTATTTT.

Regarding this clonotype: A much larger clone differs by one base, so this may be a read error. This sequence joins TRBV12-3 or TRBV12-4 and TRBJ2-5; no clear D. This CDR3 region has 14 residues. With 5 bases removed from V and 3 bases from J, the gap between germline ends came to 13 bases. The CDR3 DNA is TGTGCCAGCAGTATTCAGTGGCTAGAAGAGACCCAGTACTTC. As protein: CASSIQWLEETQYF.

The chain joins TRBV20-1 to TRBJ1-3, with a weak D call TRBD1 (5 bases). CDR3 length equals 15 residues. Germline CDR1 and CDR2: DFQATT and SNEGSKA (reference sequence). V dropped 0 bases and J dropped 2 bases, with 11 bases sitting between them. Here the CDR3 reads CSARDSETAGNTIYF. CDR3 nucleotides: TGCAGTGCTAGAGATAGTGAGACAGCTGGAAACACCATATATTTT.

About this clonotype itself: One end of the junction varies from germline; a read error may be responsible. The chain employs TRBV28 and TRBJ2-4; perhaps TRBD2 as D (5 bases). Looked up from germline, CDR1 is MDHEN and CDR2 is SYDVKM. This CDR3 is 15 amino acids long. The CDR3 bases are TGTGCCAGCAGTTATCGAGGGTTGGCCAAAAACACTCAGTACTTC. It is translated as CASSYRGLAKNTQYF. Using reference TRBV28 and TRBJ2-4 for the parts outside the CDR3, the full variable domain is DVKVTQSSRYLVKRTGEKVFLECVQDMDHENMFWYRQDPGLGLRLIYFSYDVKMKEKGDIPEGYSVSREKKERFSLILESASTNQTSMYLCASSYRGLAKNTQYFGAGTRLSVL.

This chain joins TRBV7-9 and TRBJ2-5; maybe TRBD2 (5 bases). The germline V gene encodes CDR1 SEHNR and CDR2 FQNEAQ (reference sequence). The CDR3 totals 13 residues. Trimming left V 2 bases short and J 8 bases short, with 12 bases between. This CDR3 reads CASSLQEEDTQYF. The CDR3 DNA reads as TGTGCCAGCAGCTTACAGGAGGAGGATACCCAGTACTTC.

A few counts support this clonotype. The rearrangement joins TRBV27 to TRBJ1-5, with TRBD1 as a possible D gene (5 bases). Germline V gene data show CDR1 as MNHEY and CDR2 as SMNVEV (reference sequence). The CDR3 is made up of 13 amino acids. V dropped 5 bases and J dropped 8 bases, with 13 bases sitting between them. The CDR3 loop is CASSPTEPEPQHF. The CDR3 nucleotides read TGTGCCAGCAGTCCGACAGAACCCGAGCCCCAGCATTTT.

This clonotype was seen a few times. The CDR3 here is CASSEDRGRQETQYF. The CDR3 coding sequence is TGTGCCAGCAGTGAGGACAGGGGACGGCAAGAGACCCAGTACTTC. The V call is TRBV12-3 or TRBV12-4, the J call TRBJ2-5; 9 positions match TRBD1. This CDR3 region has 15 residues. The V segment lost 5 bases and the J segment 2 bases; nucleotides outside the gene matches: 6.

The chain is built from TRBV12-3 or TRBV12-4 and TRBJ2-1; D is unresolved. V shed 1 base and J shed 6 bases, with 7 bases lying between them. This CDR3 contains 13 residues. In DNA, the CDR3 is TGTGCCAGCAGTTTAGACAAACTCAATGAGCAGTTCTTC. This codes for CASSLDKLNEQFF.

This clonotype has more than one count but fewer than ten. This rearrangement joins TRBV10-3 to TRBJ2-7, with D uncertain. The CDR3 length is 13 residues. The V and J ends lost 0 bases and 5 bases respectively, with 8 bases between them. CDR1 ENHRY and CDR2 SYGVKD come from the germline V gene. CDR3 loop: CAISESGYHEQYF. The CDR3 DNA follows: TGTGCCATCAGTGAGTCGGGGTACCACGAGCAGTACTTC.

With regard to this clonotype: Sequence at one end of the junction differs from germline and may be a read error. The J gene is TRBJ2-2, the V gene TRBV19; D possibly uses TRBD1 or TRBD2 (5 bases each). Per germline, CDR1 LNHDA and CDR2 SQIVND (reference sequence). CDR3 size: 13 residues. DNA for the CDR3: TGTGCCACCGAGTCGACAGTTTCCGGGGAGCTGCTTTTT. Its translation: CATESTVSGELLF.

This chain uses TRBV4-1 with TRBJ2-1, with 8 bases fitting TRBD1. CDR3 length equals 15 residues. With V trimmed by 4 bases and J by 4 bases, 6 bases remained unmatched. Germline values: CDR1 MGHRA, CDR2 YSYEKL. The CDR3 protein is CASSPGQAGYNEQFF. CDR3 bases: TGCGCCAGCAGCCCGGGACAGGCTGGGTACAATGAGCAGTTCTTC.